Included here is one T cell receptor beta chain sequence, with context. Per germline, CDR1 LNHNV and CDR2 YYDKDF (reference sequence). The CDR3 is 17 amino acids. The ends lost 1 base at V and 3 bases at J; junction bases unmatched: 11. This entry belongs to a study of blood T cell repertoires in COVID-19. About the research overall: Specimens from acute and convalescent COVID-19 originated in the United States, Italy and Spain. From T cells, B-cell-depleted T cells, or PBMCs came the material, which was cDNA or gDNA.

Per the original methods: Reference gene primer amplification in the assay estimated nucleated cell counts. This table comes from immunoSEQ multiplex PCR, and its TCRdb copy is limited to in-frame clones, with some not included. Clone size and V and J calls were adopted from that table, with D and trimming inferred from the DNA. The data show around 47,000 clones, less than 70% seen once. The receptor's source is a man older than 75 with acute or convalescent COVID-19. Source material: peripheral blood. The chain is built from TRBV15 and TRBJ1-1; 7 nucleotides align to TRBD1. The CDR3 protein is CATSRGRRQGWDTEAFF. Written as DNA, the CDR3 is TGTGCCACCAGCAGAGGCCGTCGACAGGGTTGGGACACTGAAGCTTTCTTT.